This T cell receptor (beta chain) was profiled in a study of T cell responses to AZD1222 COVID-19 vaccine. Overall study results and limits: Mostly white British, mostly female donors; authors suggested clonal diversity may be underestimated. Spike-specific TCR breadth rose after two AZD1222 doses, and depth rose as well.

The CDR3 loop spans 13 amino acids. Trimming left V 4 bases short and J 6 bases short, with 11 bases between. Turning to this clone: Its antigen is as yet unknown.

Repertoires were generated with immunoSEQ multiplex PCR, while TCRdb's copy carries only in-frame clones and drops some. Counted here are approximately 200,000 clones, under 95% occurring once; the ten biggest clones make up more than 0.8%. This TCR was recovered from an adult who received the AZD1222 COVID-19 vaccine. The source material was peripheral blood, sampled 28 days after the second AZD1222 dose. This chain links TRBV12-3 or TRBV12-4 with TRBJ2-3; D unclear. The CDR3 spells CASSSRRWDTQYF. The CDR3 DNA follows: TGTGCCAGCAGTTCAAGACGGTGGGATACGCAGTATTTT.